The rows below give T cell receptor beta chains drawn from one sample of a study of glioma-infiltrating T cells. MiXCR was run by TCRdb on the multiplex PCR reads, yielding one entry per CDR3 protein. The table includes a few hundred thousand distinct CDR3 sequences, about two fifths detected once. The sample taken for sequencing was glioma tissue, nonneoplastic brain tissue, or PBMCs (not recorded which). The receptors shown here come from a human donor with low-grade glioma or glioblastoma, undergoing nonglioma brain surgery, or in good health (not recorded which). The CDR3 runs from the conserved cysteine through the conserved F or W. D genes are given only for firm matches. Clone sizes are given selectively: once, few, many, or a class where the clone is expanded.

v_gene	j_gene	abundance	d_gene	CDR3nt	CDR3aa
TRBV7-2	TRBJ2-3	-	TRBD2	TGTGCCAGCACCACCTCCCCCAGCGGGAGTGATACGCAGTATTTT	CASTTSPSGSDTQYF
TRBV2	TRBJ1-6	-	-	TGTGCCAAGGCCCCCTCGAGCAATTCGCCCCCCCACTTT	CAKAPSSNSPPHF
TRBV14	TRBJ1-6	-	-	TGTGCCAGCAGCCAAGATGTCGGCAGCTATTCACCCCTCCACTTT	CASSQDVGSYSPLHF
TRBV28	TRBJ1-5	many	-	TGTGCCAGCAGTTTAATGACAGGCAATCAGCCCCAGCATTTT	CASSLMTGNQPQHF
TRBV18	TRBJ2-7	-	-	TGTGCCAGCTCGCGAGCCGGGACACATAGTTCCTACGAGCAGTACTTC	CASSRAGTHSSYEQYF
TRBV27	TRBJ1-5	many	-	TGTGCCAGCAGTTTCCTAACGTGGGACCGCCCTGGGCCCCAGCATTTT	CASSFLTWDRPGPQHF
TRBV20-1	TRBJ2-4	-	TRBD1	TGCAGTGCAGGGACAGGGGCTTCCCAAAACATTCAGTACTTC	CSAGTGASQNIQYF
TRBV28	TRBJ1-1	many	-	TGTGCCAGCAGTTTAGCCCCTGCAGGCGCCCTGGGGACTGAAGCTTTCTTT	CASSLAPAGALGTEAFF
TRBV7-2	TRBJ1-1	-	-	TGTGCCAGCAGCTTAAATGGGCGGGTCACTGAAGCTTTCTTT	CASSLNGRVTEAFF
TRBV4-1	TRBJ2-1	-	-	TGCGCCAGCAGCCAAGATCTTACGGACCTCTCCTACAATGAGCAGTTCTTC	CASSQDLTDLSYNEQFF
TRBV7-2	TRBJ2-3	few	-	TGTGCCAGCGCCCCTCGTTCCGGCCCAGATACGCAGTATTTT	CASAPRSGPDTQYF
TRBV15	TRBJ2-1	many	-	TGTGCCACCAGCAGACACGGACAGTACAATGAGCAGTTCTTC	CATSRHGQYNEQFF
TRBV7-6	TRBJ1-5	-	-	TGTGCCAGCAGCTTTACGGACCGGGAAAATCAGCCCCTGCATTTT	CASSFTDRENQPLHF
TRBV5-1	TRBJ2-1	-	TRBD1	TGCGCCAGCAGCTTGGGTGGGACAGTCTACAATGAGCAGTTCTTC	CASSLGGTVYNEQFF
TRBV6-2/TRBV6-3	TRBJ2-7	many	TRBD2	TGTGCCAGCAGTTTACAGCGGGGGCGCGAGCAGTACTTC	CASSLQRGREQYF
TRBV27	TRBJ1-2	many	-	TGTGCCACAGGGGAGGCTAACTATGGCTACACCTTC	CATGEANYGYTF
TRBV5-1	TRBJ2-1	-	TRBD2	TGCGCCAGCAGCCGGACTAGTCAGAATTCCAATGAGCAGTTCTTC	CASSRTSQNSNEQFF
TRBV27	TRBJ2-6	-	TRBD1	TGTGCCAGTTCCTTGACAGGGCCTCGGCCTGGGGCCAACGTCCTGACTTTC	CASSLTGPRPGANVLTF
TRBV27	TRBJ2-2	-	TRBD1	TGTGCCAGCAGTCCCCGGACAGGGGACACCGGGGGGCTGTTTTTT	CASSPRTGDTGGLFF
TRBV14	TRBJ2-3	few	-	TGTGCCAGCAGTCTTCAAACAGGGAGAGATACGCAGTATTTT	CASSLQTGRDTQYF
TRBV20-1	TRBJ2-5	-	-	TGCAGTGCCCAAGTCGTAGAGACCCAGTACTTC	CSAQVVETQYF
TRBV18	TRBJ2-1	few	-	TGTGCCAGCTCACCAAATCCACTCCCAAACTCCTACAATGAGCAGTTCTTC	CASSPNPLPNSYNEQFF
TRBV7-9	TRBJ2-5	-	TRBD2	TGTGCCAGCAGGCGACTAGCGGGTTCCCAAGAGACCCAGTACTTC	CASRRLAGSQETQYF
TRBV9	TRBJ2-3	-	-	TGTGCCAGCAGAGTGCGACCGAGCACAGATACGCAGTATTTT	CASRVRPSTDTQYF
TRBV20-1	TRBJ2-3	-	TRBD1	TGCAGTGCTGGGTCTACCTTGACAGGGAACCGCCCGGGTACGCAGTATTTT	CSAGSTLTGNRPGTQYF
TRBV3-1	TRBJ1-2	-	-	TGTGCCAGCAGCCAATTGGACTGGACCTTCTATGGCTACACCTTC	CASSQLDWTFYGYTF